The entry below describes one TCR beta chain. A quantity of about 0.5 to 1 ug RNA underwent reverse transcription using random hexamers. immunoSEQ multiplex PCR amplified TCR beta CDR3 across 54 Vbeta, 13 Jbeta. TCRdb analysed the immunoSEQ multiplex PCR reads with MiXCR anew, one entry per CDR3 protein. The sample contains 110,000 or so distinct CDR3 sequences, 95% to 98% of which appear only once. The data belong to a study of CD8 T cells in Susac syndrome. V lost 4 bases to trimming and J lost 3 bases, with 12 bases between them. The germline CDR1 and CDR2 sequences are GTSNPN and SVGIG (reference sequence). CDR3 size: 14 residues.

Specimen: CD4+ T cells from PBMCs. The sequence was collected from a human donor in good health. V usage is TRBV30 and J usage is TRBJ2-2; weak D call: TRBD2 (6 bases). This CDR3 reads CAWNAGSYTGELFF. CDR3 sequence (DNA): TGTGCCTGGAACGCGGGGAGCTACACCGGGGAGCTGTTTTTT.